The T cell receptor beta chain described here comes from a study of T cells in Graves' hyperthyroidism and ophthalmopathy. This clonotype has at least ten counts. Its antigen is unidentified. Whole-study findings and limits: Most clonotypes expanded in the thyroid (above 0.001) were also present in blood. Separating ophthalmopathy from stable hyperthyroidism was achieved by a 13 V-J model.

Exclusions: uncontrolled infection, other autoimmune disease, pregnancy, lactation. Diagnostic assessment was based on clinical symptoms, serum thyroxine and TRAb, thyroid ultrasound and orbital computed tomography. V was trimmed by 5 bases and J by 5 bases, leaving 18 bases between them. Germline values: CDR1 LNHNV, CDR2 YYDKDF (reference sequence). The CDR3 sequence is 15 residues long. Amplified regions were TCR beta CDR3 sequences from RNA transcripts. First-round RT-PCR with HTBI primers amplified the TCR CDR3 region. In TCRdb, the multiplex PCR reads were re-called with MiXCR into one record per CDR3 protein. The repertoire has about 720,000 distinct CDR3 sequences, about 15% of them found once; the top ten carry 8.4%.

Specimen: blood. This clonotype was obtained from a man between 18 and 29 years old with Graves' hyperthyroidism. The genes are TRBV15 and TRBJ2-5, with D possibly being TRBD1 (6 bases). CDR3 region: CATSDRTDIGETQYF. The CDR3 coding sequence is TGTGCCACCAGCGATCGGACAGATATCGGGGAGACCCAGTACTTC.